This TCR beta chain was recorded in a study of neurological immune-mediated disorders. TCRdb used MiXCR to reprocess the 5' RACE reads, holding one entry per CDR3 protein. The sample contains tens of thousands of distinct CDR3 sequences, 3.5% to 4.5% of which appear only once. The sample holds many counts of this clonotype. Trimming removed 3 bases from V and 7 bases from J; junction bases left unmatched: 6. The germline V gene encodes CDR1 SEHNR and CDR2 FQNEAQ (reference sequence). The CDR3 is 15 residues long. The sequence came from a middle-aged man with multiple sclerosis. Sequencing was done on a sample of PBMCs. The V gene is TRBV7-9, the J gene TRBJ2-1, with 10 bases that match TRBD2. The CDR3 DNA follows: TGTGCCAGCAGCTTCCGGACTAGCGGTCGGAATGAGCAGTTCTTC. This sequence encodes CASSFRTSGRNEQFF.